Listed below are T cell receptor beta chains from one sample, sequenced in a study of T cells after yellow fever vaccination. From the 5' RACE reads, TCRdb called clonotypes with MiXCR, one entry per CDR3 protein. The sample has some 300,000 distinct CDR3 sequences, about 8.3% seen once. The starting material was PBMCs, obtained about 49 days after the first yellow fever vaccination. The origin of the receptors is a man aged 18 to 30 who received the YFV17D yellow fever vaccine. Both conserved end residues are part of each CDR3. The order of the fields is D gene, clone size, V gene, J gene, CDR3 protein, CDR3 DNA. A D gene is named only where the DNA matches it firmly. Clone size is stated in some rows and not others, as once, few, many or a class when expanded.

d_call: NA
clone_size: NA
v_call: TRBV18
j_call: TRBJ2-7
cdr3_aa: CASSPSGGIHEQYF
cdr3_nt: TGTGCCAGCTCACCCTCGGGGGGCATCCACGAGCAGTACTTC

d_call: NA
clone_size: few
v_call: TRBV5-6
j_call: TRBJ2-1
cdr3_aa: CASSPLTGNPYNEQFF
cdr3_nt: TGTGCCAGCAGCCCGTTGACAGGTAACCCCTACAATGAGCAGTTCTTC

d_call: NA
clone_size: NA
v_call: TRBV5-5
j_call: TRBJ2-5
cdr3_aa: CASSFPVEETQYF
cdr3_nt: TGTGCCAGCAGCTTCCCCGTGGAGGAGACCCAGTACTTC

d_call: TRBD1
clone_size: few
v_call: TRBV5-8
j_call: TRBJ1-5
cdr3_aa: CASSAYRGSNQPQHF
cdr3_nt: TGTGCCAGCAGCGCCTACAGGGGGAGCAATCAGCCCCAGCATTTT

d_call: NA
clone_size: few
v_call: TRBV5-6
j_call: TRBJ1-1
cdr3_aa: CASSLVRVAQTEAFF
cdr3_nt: TGTGCCAGCAGCTTGGTTAGGGTAGCTCAAACTGAAGCTTTCTTT

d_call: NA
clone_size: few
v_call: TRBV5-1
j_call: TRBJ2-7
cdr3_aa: CASSSLDSYEQYF
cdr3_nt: TGCGCCAGCAGCTCGCTAGACTCCTACGAGCAGTACTTC

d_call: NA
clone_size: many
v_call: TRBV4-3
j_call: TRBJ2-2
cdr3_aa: CASSLRWKGGTGELFF
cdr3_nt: TGCGCCAGCAGCCTCCGTTGGAAGGGCGGCACCGGGGAGCTGTTTTTT

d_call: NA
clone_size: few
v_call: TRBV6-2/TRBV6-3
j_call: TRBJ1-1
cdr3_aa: CASSSNGARADMNTEAFF
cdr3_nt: TGTGCCAGCAGTTCCAACGGCGCAAGGGCCGATATGAACACTGAAGCTTTCTTT

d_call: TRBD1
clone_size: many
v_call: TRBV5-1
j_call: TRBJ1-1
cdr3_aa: CASSSGAGGRWTEAFF
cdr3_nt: TGCGCCAGCAGCTCCGGGGCAGGGGGTAGATGGACTGAAGCTTTCTTT

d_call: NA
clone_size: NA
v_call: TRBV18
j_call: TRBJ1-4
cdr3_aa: CASSPGRNEKLFF
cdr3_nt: TGTGCCAGCTCACCAGGCAGAAATGAAAAACTGTTTTTT

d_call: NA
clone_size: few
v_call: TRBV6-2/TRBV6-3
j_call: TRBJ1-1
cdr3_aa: CASSYKGGLTEAFF
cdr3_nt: TGTGCCAGCAGTTATAAGGGGGGTCTCACTGAAGCTTTCTTT

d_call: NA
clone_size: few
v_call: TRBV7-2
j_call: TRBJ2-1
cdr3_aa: CASSLVGTDGSYNEQFF
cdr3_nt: TGTGCCAGCAGCTTAGTGGGGACCGATGGCTCCTACAATGAGCAGTTCTTC

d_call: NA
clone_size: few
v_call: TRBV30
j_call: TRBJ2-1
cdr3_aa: CAWKGWREQFF
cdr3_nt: TGTGCCTGGAAGGGGTGGCGGGAGCAGTTCTTC

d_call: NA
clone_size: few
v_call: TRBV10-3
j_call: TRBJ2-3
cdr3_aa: CAISESPGGTDTQYF
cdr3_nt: TGTGCCATCAGTGAGTCGCCAGGGGGGACAGATACGCAGTATTTT

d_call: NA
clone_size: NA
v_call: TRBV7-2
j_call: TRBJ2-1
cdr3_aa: CASSGGLATRIYNEQFF
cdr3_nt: TGTGCCAGCAGCGGGGGGCTAGCGACGAGAATCTACAATGAGCAGTTCTTC

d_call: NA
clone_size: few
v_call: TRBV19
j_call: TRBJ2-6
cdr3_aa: CASSKRGPGANVLTF
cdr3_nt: TGTGCCAGTAGTAAAAGGGGTCCCGGGGCCAACGTCCTGACTTTC

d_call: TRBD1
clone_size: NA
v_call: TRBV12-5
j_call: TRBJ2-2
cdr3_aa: CASGRTGGGTGELFF
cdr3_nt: TGTGCTAGTGGCCGAACAGGGGGCGGTACCGGGGAGCTGTTTTTT

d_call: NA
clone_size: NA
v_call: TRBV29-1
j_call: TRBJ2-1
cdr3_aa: CSVEDLESSYNEQFF
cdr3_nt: TGCAGCGTTGAAGATCTGGAGAGCTCCTACAATGAGCAGTTCTTC

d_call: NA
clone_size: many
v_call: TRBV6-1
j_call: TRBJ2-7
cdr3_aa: CASSEVVTELTYEQYF
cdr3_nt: TGTGCCAGCAGTGAAGTCGTAACCGAATTAACCTACGAGCAGTACTTC

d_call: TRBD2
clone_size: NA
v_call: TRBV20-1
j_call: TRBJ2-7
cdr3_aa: CSASHESGGSSYEQYF
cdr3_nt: TGCAGTGCTAGTCATGAAAGCGGGGGGTCCTCCTACGAGCAGTACTTC